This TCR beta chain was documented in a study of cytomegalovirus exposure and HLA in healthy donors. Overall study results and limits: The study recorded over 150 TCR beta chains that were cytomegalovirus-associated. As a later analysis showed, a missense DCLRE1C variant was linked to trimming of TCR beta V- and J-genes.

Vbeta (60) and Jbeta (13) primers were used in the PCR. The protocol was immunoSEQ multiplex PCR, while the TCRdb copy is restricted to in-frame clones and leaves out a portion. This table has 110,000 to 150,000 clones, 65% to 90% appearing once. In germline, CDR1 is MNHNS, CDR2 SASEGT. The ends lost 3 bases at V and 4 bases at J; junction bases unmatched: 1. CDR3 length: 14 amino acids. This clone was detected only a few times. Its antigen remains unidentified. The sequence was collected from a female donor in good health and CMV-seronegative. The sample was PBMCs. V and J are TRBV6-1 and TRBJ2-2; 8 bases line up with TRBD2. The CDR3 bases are TGTGCCAGCAGTGACGGGAGGGCCACCGGGGAGCTGTTTTTT. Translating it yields CASSDGRATGELFF.